One and the same sample provided the 3 T cell receptor beta chains below, sequenced in a study of T cell changes during pregnancy in multiple sclerosis. Only in-frame clones appear in the TCRdb table, and some are missing; sequencing was by immunoSEQ multiplex PCR. The table lists some 100,000 clones, roughly nine tenths of them singletons, with more than 0.95% in the top ten. Material: peripheral blood, obtained in the second trimester of pregnancy. The receptors stem from a female donor with multiple sclerosis, enrolled in a pregnancy study.

The V gene is TRBV30, the J gene TRBJ1-1, with a weak D call TRBD1 (6 bases). The CDR3 sequence is 15 residues long. V lost 1 base and J 1 base, leaving 13 bases between the germline ends. CDR1 is GTSNPN, CDR2 SVGIG, per germline (reference sequence). Here the CDR3 DNA reads TGTGCCTGGAGTGCCCCGGACAGAAAGAACACTGAAGCTTTCTTT. It codes for CAWSAPDRKNTEAFF. The full variable domain, its missing parts supplied by reference TRBV30 and TRBJ1-1, is SQTIHQWPATLVQPVGSPLSLECTVEGTSNPNLYWYRQAAGRGLQLLFYSVGIGQISSEVPQNLSASRPQDRQFILSSKKLLLSDSGFYLCAWSAPDRKNTEAFFGQGTRLTVV.

The chain combines TRBV9 with TRBJ2-3; 9 bases agree with TRBD2. CDR3 length: 16 residues. Trimming took 0 bases from V and 3 from J; bases not matched to a gene: 5. Germline assignment: CDR1 SGDLS and CDR2 YYNGEE. The CDR3 nucleotides are TGTGCCAGCAGCGTAGGAAAGCGGGGGGTGACAGATACGCAGTATTTT. This codes for CASSVGKRGVTDTQYF.

V and J are TRBV28 and TRBJ2-1; tentatively, D is TRBD1 (5 bases). The V end was cut by 2 bases, the J end by 4 bases, with 12 bases between. The length of the CDR3 is 15 residues. CDR1 is MDHEN, CDR2 SYDVKM, per germline. Here the CDR3 reads CASSLGARIYNEQFF. CDR3 nucleotides: TGTGCCAGCAGTTTAGGGGCCCGAATTTACAATGAGCAGTTCTTC.